The 2 T cell receptor beta chains in this list originate from one sample, sequenced in a study of cytomegalovirus exposure and HLA in healthy donors. PCR employed 60 Vbeta and 13 Jbeta primers. Repertoires were generated with immunoSEQ multiplex PCR, while TCRdb's copy carries only in-frame clones and drops some. The table lists 130,000 to 150,000 clones, about three quarters of them singletons. The sequencing input was PBMCs. All receptors come from a male donor in good health and CMV-seropositive.

This clone appeared a single time. The V gene is TRBV19, the J gene TRBJ1-1; a weak D match, TRBD1 (6 bases). The CDR3 is 14 amino acids. The V gene's germline CDR1 is LNHDA and CDR2 SQIVND (reference sequence). V gave up 5 bases and J gave up 4 bases, with 14 bases separating them. CDR3 nucleotide sequence: TGTGCCAGTAGTGTACAGGGTGAGGGCACTGAAGCTTTCTTT. This codes for CASSVQGEGTEAFF.

The rearrangement links TRBV28 to TRBJ1-4; 11 bases agree with TRBD1. Germline loops: CDR1 MDHEN, CDR2 SYDVKM. V gave up 4 bases and J gave up 2 bases; unmatched junction bases: 9. The CDR3 is made up of 18 amino acids. The CDR3 DNA is TGTGCCAGCAGTTCACAGGACAGGGGGCGGGCGACTAATGAAAAACTGTTTTTT. This codes for CASSSQDRGRATNEKLFF.